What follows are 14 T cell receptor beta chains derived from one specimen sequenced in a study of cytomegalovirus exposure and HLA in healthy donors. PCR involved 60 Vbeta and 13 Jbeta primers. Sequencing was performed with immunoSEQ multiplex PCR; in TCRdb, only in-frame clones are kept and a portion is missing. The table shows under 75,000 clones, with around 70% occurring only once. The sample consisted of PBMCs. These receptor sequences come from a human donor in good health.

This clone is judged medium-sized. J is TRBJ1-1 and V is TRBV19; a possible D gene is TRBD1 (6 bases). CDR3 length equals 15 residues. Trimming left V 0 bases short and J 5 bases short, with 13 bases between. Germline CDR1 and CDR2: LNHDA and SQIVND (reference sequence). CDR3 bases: TGTGCCAGTAGTATAGAGACAGGAACAGGAACTGAAGCTTTCTTT. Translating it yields CASSIETGTGTEAFF.

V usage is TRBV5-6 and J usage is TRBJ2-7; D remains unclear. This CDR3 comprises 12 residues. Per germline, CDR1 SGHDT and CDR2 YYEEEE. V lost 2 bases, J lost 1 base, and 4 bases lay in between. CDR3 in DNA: TGTGCCAGCAGCTTCAGGTCCTACGAGCAGTACTTC. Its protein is CASSFRSYEQYF.

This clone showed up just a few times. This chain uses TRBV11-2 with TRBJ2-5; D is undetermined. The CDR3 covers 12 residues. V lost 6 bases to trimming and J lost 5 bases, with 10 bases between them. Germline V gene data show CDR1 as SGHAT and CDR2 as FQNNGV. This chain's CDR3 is CASSLSGETQYF. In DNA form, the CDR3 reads TGTGCCAGCAGTTTATCCGGGGAGACCCAGTACTTC.

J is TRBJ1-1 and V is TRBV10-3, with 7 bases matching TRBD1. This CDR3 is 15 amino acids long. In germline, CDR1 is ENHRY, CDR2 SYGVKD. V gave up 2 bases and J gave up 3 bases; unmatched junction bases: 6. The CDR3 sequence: CAISEPGTVYTEAFF. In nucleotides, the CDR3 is TGTGCCATCAGTGAGCCCGGGACAGTTTACACTGAAGCTTTCTTT.

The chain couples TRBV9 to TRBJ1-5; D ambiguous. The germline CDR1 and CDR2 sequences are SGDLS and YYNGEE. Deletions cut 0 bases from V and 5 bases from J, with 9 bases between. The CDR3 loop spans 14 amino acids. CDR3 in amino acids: CASSVGAGYQPQHF. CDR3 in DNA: TGTGCCAGCAGCGTAGGGGCAGGCTATCAGCCCCAGCATTTT.

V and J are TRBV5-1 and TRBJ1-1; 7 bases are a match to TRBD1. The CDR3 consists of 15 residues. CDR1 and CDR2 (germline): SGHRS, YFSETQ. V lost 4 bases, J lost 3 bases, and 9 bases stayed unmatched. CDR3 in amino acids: CASSRTGMIDTEAFF. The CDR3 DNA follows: TGCGCCAGCAGCCGGACAGGTATGATTGACACTGAAGCTTTCTTT.

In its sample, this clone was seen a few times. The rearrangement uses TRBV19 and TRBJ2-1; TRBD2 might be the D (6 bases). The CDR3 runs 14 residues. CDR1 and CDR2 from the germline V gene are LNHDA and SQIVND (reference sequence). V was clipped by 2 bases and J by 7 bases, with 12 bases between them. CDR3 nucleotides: TGTGCCAGTAGTATATTCCGGGAGTCAAATGAGCAGTTCTTC. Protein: CASSIFRESNEQFF.

CDR3 nucleotides: TGTGCCAGCAGTTTGGACAGGTACCAAGAGACCCAGTACTTC. Its translation is CASSLDRYQETQYF. The chain links TRBV27 to TRBJ2-5, with 7 positions matching TRBD1. The CDR3 contains 14 residues. The J segment lost 0 bases and the V segment lost 3 bases, leaving 1 base of the junction unmatched. Germline assignment: CDR1 MNHEY and CDR2 SMNVEV (reference sequence).

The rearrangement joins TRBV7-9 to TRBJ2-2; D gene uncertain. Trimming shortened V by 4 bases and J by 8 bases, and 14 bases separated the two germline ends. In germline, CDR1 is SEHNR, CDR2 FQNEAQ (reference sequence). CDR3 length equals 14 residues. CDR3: CASSSEYPPGELFF. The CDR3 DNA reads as TGTGCCAGCAGCTCTGAGTACCCCCCTGGGGAGCTGTTTTTT.

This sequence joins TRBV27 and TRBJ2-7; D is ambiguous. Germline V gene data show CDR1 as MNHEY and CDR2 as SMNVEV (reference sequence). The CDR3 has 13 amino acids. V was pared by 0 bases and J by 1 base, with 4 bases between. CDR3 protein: CASSLSLSYEQYF. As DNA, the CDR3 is TGTGCCAGCAGTTTATCACTTTCCTACGAGCAGTACTTC.

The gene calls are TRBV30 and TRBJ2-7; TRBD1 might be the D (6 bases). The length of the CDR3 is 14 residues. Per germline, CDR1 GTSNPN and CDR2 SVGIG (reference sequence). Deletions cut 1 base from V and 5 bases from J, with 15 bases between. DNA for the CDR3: TGTGCCTGGAGTGAAATCCGGACAGCGCACGAGCAGTACTTC. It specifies CAWSEIRTAHEQYF. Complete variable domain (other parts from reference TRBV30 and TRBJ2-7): SQTIHQWPATLVQPVGSPLSLECTVEGTSNPNLYWYRQAAGRGLQLLFYSVGIGQISSEVPQNLSASRPQDRQFILSSKKLLLSDSGFYLCAWSEIRTAHEQYFGPGTRLTVT.

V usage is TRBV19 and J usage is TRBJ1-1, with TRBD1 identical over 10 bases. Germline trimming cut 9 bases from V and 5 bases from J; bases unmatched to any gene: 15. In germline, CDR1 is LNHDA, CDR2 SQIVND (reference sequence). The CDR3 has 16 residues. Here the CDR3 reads CASLGPGTGALTEAFF. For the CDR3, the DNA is TGTGCCAGCCTTGGTCCCGGGACAGGGGCGCTGACTGAAGCTTTCTTT.

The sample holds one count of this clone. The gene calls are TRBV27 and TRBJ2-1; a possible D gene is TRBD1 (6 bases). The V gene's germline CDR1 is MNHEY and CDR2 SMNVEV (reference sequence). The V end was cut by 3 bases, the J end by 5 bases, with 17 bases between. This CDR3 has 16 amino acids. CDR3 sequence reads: CASSFSPDSPHNEQFF. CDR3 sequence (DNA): TGTGCCAGCAGTTTCTCCCCGGACAGCCCTCACAATGAGCAGTTCTTC.

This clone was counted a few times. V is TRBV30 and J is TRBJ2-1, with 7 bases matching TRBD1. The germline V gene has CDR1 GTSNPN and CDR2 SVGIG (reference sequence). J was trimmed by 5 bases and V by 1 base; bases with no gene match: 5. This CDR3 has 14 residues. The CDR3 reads CAWSETGDDNEQFF. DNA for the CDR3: TGTGCCTGGAGTGAAACAGGGGACGACAATGAGCAGTTCTTC.